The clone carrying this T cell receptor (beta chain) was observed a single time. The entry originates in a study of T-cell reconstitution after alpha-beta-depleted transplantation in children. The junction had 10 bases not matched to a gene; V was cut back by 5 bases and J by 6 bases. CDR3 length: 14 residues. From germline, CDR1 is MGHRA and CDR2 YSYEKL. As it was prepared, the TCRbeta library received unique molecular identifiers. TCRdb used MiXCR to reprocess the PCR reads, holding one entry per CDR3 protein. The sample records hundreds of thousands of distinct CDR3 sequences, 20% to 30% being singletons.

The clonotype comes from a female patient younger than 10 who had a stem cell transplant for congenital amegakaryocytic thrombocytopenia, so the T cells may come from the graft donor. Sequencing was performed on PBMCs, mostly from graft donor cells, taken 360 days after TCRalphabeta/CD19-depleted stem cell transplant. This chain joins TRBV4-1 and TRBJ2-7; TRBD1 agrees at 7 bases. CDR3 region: CASSADRDRGEQYF. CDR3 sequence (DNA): TGCGCCAGCAGCGCCGACCGGGACAGAGGCGAGCAGTACTTC.